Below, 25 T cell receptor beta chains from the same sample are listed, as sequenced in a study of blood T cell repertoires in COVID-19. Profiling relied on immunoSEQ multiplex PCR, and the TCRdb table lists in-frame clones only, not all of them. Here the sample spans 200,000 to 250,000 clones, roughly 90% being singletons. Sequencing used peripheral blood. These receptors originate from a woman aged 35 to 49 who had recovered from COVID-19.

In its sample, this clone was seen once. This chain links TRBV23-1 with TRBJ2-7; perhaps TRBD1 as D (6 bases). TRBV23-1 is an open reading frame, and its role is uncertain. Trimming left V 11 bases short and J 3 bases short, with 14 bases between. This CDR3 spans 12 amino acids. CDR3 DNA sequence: TGCGCCGGGCCTTACAGGGACTACGAGCAGTACTTC. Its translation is CAGPYRDYEQYF.

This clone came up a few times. CDR3 sequence (DNA): TGTGCCAGCCAACAGTACTCCTACAATGAGCAGTTCTTC. This sequence encodes CASQQYSYNEQFF. The V call is TRBV7-2, the J call TRBJ2-1; D unclear. V lost 8 bases and J 0 bases, leaving 8 bases between the germline ends. The CDR3 has 13 residues. Germline V gene sequence: CDR1 SGHTA, CDR2 FQGNSA.

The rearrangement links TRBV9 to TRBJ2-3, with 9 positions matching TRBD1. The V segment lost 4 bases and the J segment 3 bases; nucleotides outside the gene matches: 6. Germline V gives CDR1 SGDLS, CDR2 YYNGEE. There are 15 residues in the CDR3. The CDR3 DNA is TGTGCCAGCAGCCTTGGGACAGGGAGAACAGATACGCAGTATTTT. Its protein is CASSLGTGRTDTQYF. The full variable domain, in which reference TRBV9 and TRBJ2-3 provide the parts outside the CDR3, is DSGVTQTPKHLITATGQRVTLRCSPRSGDLSVYWYQQSLDQGLQFLIQYYNGEERAKGNILERFSAQQFPDLHSELNLSSLELGDSALYFCASSLGTGRTDTQYFGPGTRLTVL.

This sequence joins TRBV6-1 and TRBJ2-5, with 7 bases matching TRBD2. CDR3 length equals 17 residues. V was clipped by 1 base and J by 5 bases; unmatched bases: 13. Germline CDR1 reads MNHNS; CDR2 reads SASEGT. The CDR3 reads CASSEVASGLTWETQYF. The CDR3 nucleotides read TGTGCCAGCAGTGAAGTCGCTAGCGGTCTAACGTGGGAGACCCAGTACTTC.

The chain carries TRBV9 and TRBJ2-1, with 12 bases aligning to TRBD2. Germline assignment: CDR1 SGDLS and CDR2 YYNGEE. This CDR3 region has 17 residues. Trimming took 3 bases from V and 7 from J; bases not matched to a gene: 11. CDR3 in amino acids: CASSANSGLAGLNEQFF. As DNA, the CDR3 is TGTGCCAGCAGCGCCAACTCCGGACTAGCGGGATTGAATGAGCAGTTCTTC.

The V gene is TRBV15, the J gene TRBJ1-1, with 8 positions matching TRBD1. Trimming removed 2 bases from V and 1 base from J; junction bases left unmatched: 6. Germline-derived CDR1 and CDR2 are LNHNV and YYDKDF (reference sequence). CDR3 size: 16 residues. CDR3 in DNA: TGTGCCACCAGCAGACCTTCGACAGGGGCGAACACTGAAGCTTTCTTT. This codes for CATSRPSTGANTEAFF.

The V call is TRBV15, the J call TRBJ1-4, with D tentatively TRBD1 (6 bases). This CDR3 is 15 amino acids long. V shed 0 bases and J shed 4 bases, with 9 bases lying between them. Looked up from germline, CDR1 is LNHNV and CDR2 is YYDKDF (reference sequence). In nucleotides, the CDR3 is TGTGCCACCAGCAGAGACTGGGGGCTTAATGAAAAACTGTTTTTT. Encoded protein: CATSRDWGLNEKLFF.

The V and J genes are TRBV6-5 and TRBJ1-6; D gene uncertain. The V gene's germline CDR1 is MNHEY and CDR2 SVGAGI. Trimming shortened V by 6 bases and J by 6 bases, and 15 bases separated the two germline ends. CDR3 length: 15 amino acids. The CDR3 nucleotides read TGTGCCAGCAGGCCGGGAGTATCCCCTAATTCACCCCTCCACTTT. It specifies CASRPGVSPNSPLHF.

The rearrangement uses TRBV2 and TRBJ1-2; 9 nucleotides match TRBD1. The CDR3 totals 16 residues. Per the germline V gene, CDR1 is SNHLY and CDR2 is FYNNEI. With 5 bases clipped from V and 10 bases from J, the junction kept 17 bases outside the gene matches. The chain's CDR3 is CASSTRPTGTGRIYTF. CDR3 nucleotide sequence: TGTGCCAGCAGTACCAGACCTACCGGGACAGGGCGCATCTACACCTTC.

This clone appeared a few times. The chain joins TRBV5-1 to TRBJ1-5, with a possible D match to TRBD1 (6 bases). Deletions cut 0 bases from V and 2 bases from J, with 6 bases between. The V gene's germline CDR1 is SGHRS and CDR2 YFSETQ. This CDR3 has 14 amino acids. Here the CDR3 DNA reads TGCGCCAGCAGCTTGGAGGGGGGCAATCAGCCCCAGCATTTT. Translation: CASSLEGGNQPQHF.

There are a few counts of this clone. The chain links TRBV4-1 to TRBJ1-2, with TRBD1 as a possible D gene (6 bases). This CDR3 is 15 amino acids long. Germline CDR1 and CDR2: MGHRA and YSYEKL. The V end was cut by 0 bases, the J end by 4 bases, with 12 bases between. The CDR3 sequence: CASSQDFGQSYGYTF. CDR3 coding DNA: TGCGCCAGCAGCCAAGACTTTGGACAGAGCTATGGCTACACCTTC.

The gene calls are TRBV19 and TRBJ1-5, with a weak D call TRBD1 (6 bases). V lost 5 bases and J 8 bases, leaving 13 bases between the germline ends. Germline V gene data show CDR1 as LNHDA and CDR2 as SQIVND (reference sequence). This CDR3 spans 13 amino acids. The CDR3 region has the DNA TGTGCCAGTAGTCCCTACAGGGACGAGCCCCAGCATTTT. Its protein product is CASSPYRDEPQHF.

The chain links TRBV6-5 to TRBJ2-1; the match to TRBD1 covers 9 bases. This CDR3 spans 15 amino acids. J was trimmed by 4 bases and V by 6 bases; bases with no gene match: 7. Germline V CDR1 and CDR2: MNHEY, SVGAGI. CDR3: CASSKEGTGYNEQFF. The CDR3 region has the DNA TGTGCCAGCAGCAAAGAGGGGACAGGGTACAATGAGCAGTTCTTC.

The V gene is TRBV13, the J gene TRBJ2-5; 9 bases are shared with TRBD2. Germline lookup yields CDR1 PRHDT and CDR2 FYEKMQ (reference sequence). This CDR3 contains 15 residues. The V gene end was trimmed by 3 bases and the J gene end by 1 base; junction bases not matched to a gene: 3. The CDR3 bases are TGTGCCAGCAGCTTGGGCGGGGGGGTCCAAGAGACCCAGTACTTC. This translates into CASSLGGGVQETQYF.

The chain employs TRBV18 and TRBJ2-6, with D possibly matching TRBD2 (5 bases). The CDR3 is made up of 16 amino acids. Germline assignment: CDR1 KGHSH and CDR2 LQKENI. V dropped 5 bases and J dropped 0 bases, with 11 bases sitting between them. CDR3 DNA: TGTGCCAGCTCAAATCCTAGCACCTCTGGGGCCAACGTCCTGACTTTC. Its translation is CASSNPSTSGANVLTF.

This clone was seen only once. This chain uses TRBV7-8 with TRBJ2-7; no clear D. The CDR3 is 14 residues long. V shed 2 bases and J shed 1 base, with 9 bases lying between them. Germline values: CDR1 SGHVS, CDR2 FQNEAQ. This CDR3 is CASSLSPVSYEQYF. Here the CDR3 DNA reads TGTGCCAGCAGCTTAAGTCCGGTGTCCTACGAGCAGTACTTC.

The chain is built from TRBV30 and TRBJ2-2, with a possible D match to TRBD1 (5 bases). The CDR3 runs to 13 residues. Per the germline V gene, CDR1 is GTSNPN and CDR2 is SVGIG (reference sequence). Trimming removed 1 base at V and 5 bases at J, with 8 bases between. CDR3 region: CAWSGRGTGELFF. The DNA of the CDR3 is TGTGCCTGGAGTGGAAGGGGTACCGGGGAGCTGTTTTTT.

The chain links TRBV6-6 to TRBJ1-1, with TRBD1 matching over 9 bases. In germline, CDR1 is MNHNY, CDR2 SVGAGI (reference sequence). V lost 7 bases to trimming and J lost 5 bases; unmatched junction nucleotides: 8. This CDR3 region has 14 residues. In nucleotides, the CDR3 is TGTGCCAGCATTTCCGGGACAGGGAGAACTGAAGCTTTCTTT. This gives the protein CASISGTGRTEAFF.

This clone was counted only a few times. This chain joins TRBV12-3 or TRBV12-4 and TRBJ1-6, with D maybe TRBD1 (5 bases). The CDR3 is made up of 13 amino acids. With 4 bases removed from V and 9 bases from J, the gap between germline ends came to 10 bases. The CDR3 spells CASSYDRGSPLHF. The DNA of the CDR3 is TGTGCCAGCAGTTATGATAGGGGTTCACCCCTCCACTTT.

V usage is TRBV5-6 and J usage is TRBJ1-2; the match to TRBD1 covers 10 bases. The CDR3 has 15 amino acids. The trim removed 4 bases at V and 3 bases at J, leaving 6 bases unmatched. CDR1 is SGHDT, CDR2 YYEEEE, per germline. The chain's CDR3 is CASSPTGTGDYGYTF. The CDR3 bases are TGTGCCAGCAGCCCTACCGGGACAGGGGACTATGGCTACACCTTC.

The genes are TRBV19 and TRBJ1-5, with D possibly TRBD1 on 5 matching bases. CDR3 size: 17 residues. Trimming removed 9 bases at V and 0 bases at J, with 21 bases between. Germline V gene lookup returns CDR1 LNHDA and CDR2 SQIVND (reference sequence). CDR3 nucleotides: TGTGCCAGCAAAAGGGGAGGAGGCGCCGATAGCAATCAGCCCCAGCATTTT. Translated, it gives CASKRGGGADSNQPQHF. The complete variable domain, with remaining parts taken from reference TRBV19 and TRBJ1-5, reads DGGITQSPKYLFRKEGQNVTLSCEQNLNHDAMYWYRQDPGQGLRLIYYSQIVNDFQKGDIAEGYSVSREKKESFPLTVTSAQKNPTAFYLCASKRGGGADSNQPQHFGDGTRLSIL.

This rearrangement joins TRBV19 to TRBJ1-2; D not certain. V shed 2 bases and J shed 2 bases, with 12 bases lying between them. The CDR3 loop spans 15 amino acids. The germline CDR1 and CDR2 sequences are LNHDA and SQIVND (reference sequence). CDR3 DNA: TGTGCCAGTAGTATAACCCCGGAGACCAACTATGGCTACACCTTC. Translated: CASSITPETNYGYTF.

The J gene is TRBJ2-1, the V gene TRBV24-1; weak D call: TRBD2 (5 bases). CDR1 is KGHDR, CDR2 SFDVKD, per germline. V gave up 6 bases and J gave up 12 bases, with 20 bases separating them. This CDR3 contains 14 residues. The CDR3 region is CATSSRATTGSQFF. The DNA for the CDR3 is TGTGCCACCAGTTCACGGGCCACCACGGGGTCGCAGTTCTTC.

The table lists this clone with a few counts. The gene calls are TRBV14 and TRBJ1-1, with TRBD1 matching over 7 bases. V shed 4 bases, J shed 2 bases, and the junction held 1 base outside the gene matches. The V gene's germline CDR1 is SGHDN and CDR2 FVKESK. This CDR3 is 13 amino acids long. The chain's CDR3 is CASSRQGNTEAFF. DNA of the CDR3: TGTGCCAGCAGCCGACAGGGTAACACTGAAGCTTTCTTT.

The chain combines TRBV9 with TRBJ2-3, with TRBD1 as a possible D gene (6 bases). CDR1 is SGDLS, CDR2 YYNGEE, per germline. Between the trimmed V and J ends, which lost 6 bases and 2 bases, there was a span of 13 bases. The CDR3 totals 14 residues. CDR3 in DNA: TGTGCCAGCACCGGGGACACCTACACAGATACGCAGTATTTT. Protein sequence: CASTGDTYTDTQYF.